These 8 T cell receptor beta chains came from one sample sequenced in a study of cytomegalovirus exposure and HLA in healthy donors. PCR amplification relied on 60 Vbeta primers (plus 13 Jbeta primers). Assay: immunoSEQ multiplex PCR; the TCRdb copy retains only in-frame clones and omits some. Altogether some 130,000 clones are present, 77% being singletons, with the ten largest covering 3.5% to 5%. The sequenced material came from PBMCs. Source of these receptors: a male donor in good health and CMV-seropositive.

The CDR3 nucleotides are TGTGCCAGCAGCCCTGGGCCCCGCTACGAGCAGTACTTC. Translation gives CASSPGPRYEQYF. The rearrangement joins TRBV7-2 to TRBJ2-7; D ambiguous. The germline V gene has CDR1 SGHTA and CDR2 FQGNSA. This CDR3 is built from 13 residues. The germline V and J ends were trimmed by 5 bases and 3 bases, with 11 bases remaining between them.

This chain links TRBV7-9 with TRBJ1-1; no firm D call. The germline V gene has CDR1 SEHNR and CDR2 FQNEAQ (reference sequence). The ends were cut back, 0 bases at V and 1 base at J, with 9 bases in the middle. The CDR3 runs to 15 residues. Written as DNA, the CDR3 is TGTGCCAGCAGCTTAGCGCTCGGGGAGAACACTGAAGCTTTCTTT. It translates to CASSLALGENTEAFF.

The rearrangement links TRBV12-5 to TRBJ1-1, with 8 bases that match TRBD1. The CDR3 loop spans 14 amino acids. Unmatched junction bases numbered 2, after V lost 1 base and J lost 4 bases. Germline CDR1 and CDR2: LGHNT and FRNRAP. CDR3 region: CASGLDRGVTEAFF. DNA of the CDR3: TGTGCTAGTGGTTTGGACAGGGGGGTCACTGAAGCTTTCTTT.

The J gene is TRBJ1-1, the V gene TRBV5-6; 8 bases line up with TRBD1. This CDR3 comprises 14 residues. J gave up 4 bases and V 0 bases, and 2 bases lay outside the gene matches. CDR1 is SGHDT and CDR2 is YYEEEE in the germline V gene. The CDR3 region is CASSLADRATEAFF. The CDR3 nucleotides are TGTGCCAGCAGCTTGGCGGACAGGGCCACTGAAGCTTTCTTT.

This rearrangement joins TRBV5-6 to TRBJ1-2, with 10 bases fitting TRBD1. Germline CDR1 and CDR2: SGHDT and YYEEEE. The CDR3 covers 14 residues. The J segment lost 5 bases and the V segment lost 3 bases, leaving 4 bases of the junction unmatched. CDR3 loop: CASSSTGGWYGYTF. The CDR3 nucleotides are TGTGCCAGCAGCTCGACAGGGGGCTGGTATGGCTACACCTTC.

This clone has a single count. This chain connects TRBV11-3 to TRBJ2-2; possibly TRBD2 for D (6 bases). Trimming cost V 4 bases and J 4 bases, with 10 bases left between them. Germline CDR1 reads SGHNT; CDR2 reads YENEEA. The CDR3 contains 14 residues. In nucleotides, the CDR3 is TGTGCCAGCAGCTCCGGGACTGCCACCGGGGAGCTGTTTTTT. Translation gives CASSSGTATGELFF.

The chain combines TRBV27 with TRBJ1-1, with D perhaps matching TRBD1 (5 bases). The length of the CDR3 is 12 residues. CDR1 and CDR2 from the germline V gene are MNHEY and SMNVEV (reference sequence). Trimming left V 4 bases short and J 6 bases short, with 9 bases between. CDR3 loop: CASSSGFSEAFF. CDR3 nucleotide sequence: TGTGCCAGCAGTTCAGGGTTTTCTGAAGCTTTCTTT.

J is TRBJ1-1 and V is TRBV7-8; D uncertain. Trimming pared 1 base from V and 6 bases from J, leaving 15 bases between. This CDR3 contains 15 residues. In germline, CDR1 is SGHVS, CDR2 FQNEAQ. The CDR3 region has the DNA TGTGCCAGCAGCTTAGAGTACACCTTGAGGGCTGAAGCTTTCTTT. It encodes CASSLEYTLRAEAFF.